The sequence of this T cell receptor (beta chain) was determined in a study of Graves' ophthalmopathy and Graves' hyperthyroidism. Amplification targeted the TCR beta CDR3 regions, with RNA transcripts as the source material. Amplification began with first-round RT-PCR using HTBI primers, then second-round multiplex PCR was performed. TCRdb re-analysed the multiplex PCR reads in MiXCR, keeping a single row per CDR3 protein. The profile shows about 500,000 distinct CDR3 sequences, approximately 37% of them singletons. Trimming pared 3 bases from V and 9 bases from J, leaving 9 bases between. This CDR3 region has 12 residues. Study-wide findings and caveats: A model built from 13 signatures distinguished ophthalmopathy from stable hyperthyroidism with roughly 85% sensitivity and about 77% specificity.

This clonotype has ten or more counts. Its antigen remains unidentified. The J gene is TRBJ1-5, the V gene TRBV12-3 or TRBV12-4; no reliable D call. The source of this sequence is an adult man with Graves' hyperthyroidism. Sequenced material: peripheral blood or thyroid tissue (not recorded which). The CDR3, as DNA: TGTGCCAGCAGTTTGGACCGCCTGCCCCAGCATTTT. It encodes CASSLDRLPQHF.